This is a list of T cell receptor beta chains from one sample in a study of blood T cells in healthy people across ages. TCRdb recomputed calls from the 5' RACE reads with MiXCR, one row per CDR3 protein. Of around 1,800,000 distinct CDR3 sequences in the sample, 39% were seen once. The sequencing sample was made of blood. These receptors originate from a human donor in good health. CDR3s include the opening cysteine and the closing phenylalanine or tryptophan. Each record gives: V gene, clone size, J gene, D gene, CDR3 protein, CDR3 DNA. D genes are given only for firm matches. Clone size is shown for a subset of rows, as once, few, many or a class of expanded clone.

TRBV29-1	many	TRBJ2-7	.	CSVTGSSYEQYF	TGCAGCGTAACCGGAAGCTCCTACGAGCAGTACTTC
TRBV11-3	once	TRBJ1-2	.	CASSPRLGGYTF	TGTGCCAGCAGCCCCCGACTGGGAGGCTACACCTTC
TRBV7-9	.	TRBJ2-7	TRBD1	CASSPMTGTSYEQYF	TGTGCCAGCAGCCCTATGACAGGGACCTCCTACGAGCAGTACTTC
TRBV4-2	.	TRBJ1-6	TRBD1	CASSQETGLSYSPLHF	TGTGCCAGCAGCCAAGAGACAGGGTTATCTTATTCACCCCTCCACTTT
TRBV6-6	few	TRBJ2-1	.	CASDAALYNEQFF	TGTGCCAGTGACGCAGCCCTTTACAATGAGCAGTTCTTC
TRBV7-2	.	TRBJ2-5	TRBD2	CASSLDLAGPQETQYF	TGTGCCAGCAGCTTAGATCTAGCGGGGCCTCAAGAGACCCAGTACTTC
TRBV2	few	TRBJ2-7	TRBD1	CATRQGPSYEQYF	TGTGCCACTCGACAGGGGCCCTCCTACGAGCAGTACTTC
TRBV7-8	.	TRBJ2-5	TRBD2	CASSSRLAGAMSQETQYF	TGTGCCAGCAGCTCTAGACTAGCGGGGGCCATGTCACAAGAGACCCAGTACTTC
TRBV20-1	.	TRBJ2-1	.	CSARTNYNEQFF	TGCAGTGCCCGGACAAACTACAATGAGCAGTTCTTC
TRBV29-1	.	TRBJ2-3	TRBD2	CSVDGASGGATDTQYF	TGCAGCGTTGATGGTGCTAGCGGGGGGGCAACAGATACGCAGTATTTT
TRBV12-3/TRBV12-4	.	TRBJ1-2	TRBD1	CASSPGTGGAGYTF	TGTGCCAGCAGTCCCGGGACAGGGGGCGCAGGCTACACCTTC
TRBV2	.	TRBJ1-1	.	CASSAGAGTEAFF	TGTGCCAGCAGCGCGGGGGCCGGCACTGAAGCTTTCTTT
TRBV4-3	.	TRBJ1-1	.	CASSQGPLNTEAFF	TGTGCCAGCAGCCAAGGACCCTTGAACACTGAAGCTTTCTTT
TRBV4-2	.	TRBJ2-7	TRBD2	CASSQQDGTSGSYEQYF	TGTGCCAGCAGCCAACAGGACGGGACTAGTGGTTCCTACGAGCAGTACTTC
TRBV3-1	few	TRBJ2-4	.	CASSQGTAGGWTKNIQYF	TGTGCCAGCAGCCAAGGAACGGCAGGGGGGTGGACCAAAAACATTCAGTACTTC
TRBV7-2	few	TRBJ2-1	.	CASSLFFGAGGDEQFF	TGTGCCAGCAGCTTATTTTTTGGGGCGGGCGGGGATGAGCAGTTCTTC
TRBV4-2	many	TRBJ2-3	TRBD2	CASSHELAGVQYF	TGTGCCAGCAGCCACGAACTAGCGGGGGTACAGTATTTT
TRBV11-2	.	TRBJ2-7	TRBD1	CASSLVPGDRGPYEQYF	TGTGCCAGCAGCTTAGTTCCGGGGGACAGGGGGCCCTACGAGCAGTACTTC
TRBV12-3/TRBV12-4	.	TRBJ2-3	.	CASSFTGKRGSGADTQYF	TGTGCCAGCAGTTTTACGGGAAAAAGAGGATCGGGCGCAGATACGCAGTATTTT
TRBV6-2/TRBV6-3	.	TRBJ1-6	.	CASTGHAGDYSPLHF	TGTGCCAGCACCGGACATGCAGGGGATTATTCACCCCTCCACTTT
TRBV9	many	TRBJ2-1	TRBD1	CASSLTGVYNEQFF	TGTGCCAGCAGCCTGACAGGGGTATACAATGAGCAGTTCTTC
TRBV12-3/TRBV12-4	few	TRBJ2-1	.	CASSLGDFPYNEQFF	TGTGCCAGCAGTTTAGGTGATTTTCCCTACAATGAGCAGTTCTTC
TRBV7-3	.	TRBJ2-1	.	CASSLRQAPPQFF	TGTGCCAGCAGCCTCAGACAGGCCCCCCCGCAGTTCTTC
TRBV11-1	.	TRBJ2-3	TRBD1	CASSLRDRGADTQYF	TGTGCCAGCAGCTTAAGGGACAGGGGGGCAGATACGCAGTATTTT
TRBV9	.	TRBJ2-1	.	CASSVEGGPFNEQFF	TGTGCCAGCAGCGTAGAAGGGGGGCCTTTCAATGAGCAGTTCTTC
TRBV20-1	.	TRBJ2-7	.	CSAQEGQSSYEQYF	TGCAGTGCTCAAGAGGGACAAAGCTCCTACGAGCAGTACTTC
TRBV7-9	.	TRBJ2-1	.	CATLRDSRFNEQFF	TGTGCCACTCTTCGGGACTCAAGGTTCAATGAGCAGTTCTTC
TRBV7-3	.	TRBJ2-1	TRBD1	CASSLLQGERNEQFF	TGTGCCAGCAGCTTATTACAGGGGGAAAGGAATGAGCAGTTCTTC
TRBV10-3	.	TRBJ1-2	.	CAISVMNYGYTF	TGTGCCATCAGTGTTATGAACTATGGCTACACCTTC
TRBV28	.	TRBJ2-7	.	CASRLTPSYEQYF	TGTGCCAGCAGGTTGACACCCTCCTACGAGCAGTACTTC
TRBV7-2	.	TRBJ1-1	.	CASSLGTQGPAAEAFF	TGTGCCAGCAGCTTAGGGACACAGGGTCCCGCTGCTGAAGCTTTCTTT
TRBV21-1	.	TRBJ1-5	.	CASQGCIGNQPQHF	TGTGCCAGTCAGGGTTGCATTGGCAATCAGCCCCAGCATTTT
TRBV7-7	.	TRBJ2-7	TRBD1	CASSLANGQGYEQYF	TGTGCTAGCAGCTTGGCGAACGGACAGGGGTACGAGCAGTACTTC
TRBV6-6	.	TRBJ2-5	TRBD1	CASSPNRDRAGETQYF	TGTGCCAGCAGTCCGAACCGGGACAGGGCAGGGGAGACCCAGTACTTC
TRBV28	.	TRBJ2-1	.	CASSLWSSEGTDEQFF	TGTGCCAGCAGTTTATGGTCTTCCGAGGGTACGGATGAGCAGTTCTTC
TRBV15	.	TRBJ2-3	TRBD2	CATSLAGGGMTNTQYF	TGTGCCACCTCCCTGGCGGGGGGCGGGATGACAAATACGCAGTATTTT
TRBV6-5	few	TRBJ2-2	.	CASSYLNTGELFF	TGTGCCAGCAGTTATCTCAACACCGGGGAGCTGTTTTTT
TRBV20-1	.	TRBJ2-3	.	CSAREGTGEWDTQYF	TGCAGTGCTAGAGAAGGGACTGGCGAGTGGGATACGCAGTATTTT
TRBV29-1	few	TRBJ2-7	.	CGVKEKEYEQYF	TGCGGCGTTAAAGAAAAAGAGTACGAGCAGTACTTC
TRBV20-1	.	TRBJ2-5	.	CSARDGGGPFEGPQETQYF	TGCAGTGCTAGAGATGGAGGGGGGCCGTTTGAAGGCCCGCAAGAGACCCAGTACTTC
TRBV4-3	.	TRBJ1-1	TRBD1	CASSQNRDREAFF	TGCGCCAGCAGCCAAAACCGGGACAGGGAGGCTTTCTTT
TRBV29-1	.	TRBJ1-1	TRBD1	CSVSRQGGTEAFF	TGCAGCGTTTCCAGACAGGGCGGCACTGAAGCTTTCTTT
TRBV6-5	once	TRBJ1-2	TRBD1	CASIPSRDRVGYGYTF	TGTGCCAGCATCCCCAGCCGGGACAGGGTAGGCTATGGCTACACCTTC
TRBV7-2	few	TRBJ1-6	TRBD1	CASSLQTGVNSPLHF	TGTGCCAGCAGTCTCCAGACAGGGGTTAATTCACCCCTCCACTTT
TRBV7-8	.	TRBJ2-1	TRBD1	CASSLPGTGGYNEQFF	TGTGCCAGCAGCTTACCCGGGACAGGGGGCTACAATGAGCAGTTCTTC
TRBV5-5	.	TRBJ1-4	.	CASSLRDEKLFF	TGTGCCAGCAGCTTGAGGGACGAAAAACTGTTTTTT
TRBV6-2/TRBV6-3	few	TRBJ2-1	TRBD1	CASISRRQGVVVNEQFF	TGTGCCAGCATCTCCCGTCGACAGGGGGTCGTTGTCAATGAGCAGTTCTTC
TRBV20-1	many	TRBJ2-7	.	CSAVGTSYEQYF	TGCAGTGCCGTAGGGACCTCCTACGAGCAGTACTTC
TRBV29-1	few	TRBJ2-1	.	CSGRDNEQFF	TGCAGCGGTAGAGACAATGAGCAGTTCTTC
TRBV7-2	few	TRBJ2-7	TRBD2	CASSRRTSGTLILSYEQYF	TGTGCCAGCAGCCGCAGGACTAGCGGGACCCTCATACTTTCATACGAGCAGTACTTC
TRBV12-5	few	TRBJ2-3	.	CASGLVAARDTQYF	TGTGCTAGTGGTTTGGTCGCCGCAAGAGATACGCAGTATTTT
TRBV29-1	.	TRBJ2-2	.	CSVDRTGELFF	TGCAGCGTTGACCGTACCGGGGAGCTGTTTTTT
TRBV13	.	TRBJ2-7	TRBD1	CASQPGGQGALERYF	TGTGCCAGCCAACCTGGGGGACAGGGAGCTTTGGAGCGGTACTTC
TRBV29-1	.	TRBJ2-1	TRBD2	CSVEGGGPSYNEQFF	TGCAGCGTTGAAGGCGGGGGTCCCTCCTACAATGAGCAGTTCTTC
TRBV20-1	.	TRBJ2-1	TRBD1	CSARTSPSGTGGYEQFF	TGCAGTGCTAGAACATCCCCTAGTGGGACAGGGGGATATGAGCAGTTCTTC
TRBV25-1	few	TRBJ2-4	.	CASRRNRGDIQYF	TGTGCCAGCAGGCGGAACCGAGGGGACATTCAGTACTTC
TRBV12-3/TRBV12-4	.	TRBJ1-5	.	CASTLEGFENQPQHF	TGTGCCAGCACCCTAGAGGGGTTCGAGAATCAGCCCCAGCATTTT
TRBV6-2/TRBV6-3	.	TRBJ2-7	.	CATTLRGPTYEQYF	TGTGCCACAACGTTGAGGGGACCTACCTACGAGCAGTACTTC